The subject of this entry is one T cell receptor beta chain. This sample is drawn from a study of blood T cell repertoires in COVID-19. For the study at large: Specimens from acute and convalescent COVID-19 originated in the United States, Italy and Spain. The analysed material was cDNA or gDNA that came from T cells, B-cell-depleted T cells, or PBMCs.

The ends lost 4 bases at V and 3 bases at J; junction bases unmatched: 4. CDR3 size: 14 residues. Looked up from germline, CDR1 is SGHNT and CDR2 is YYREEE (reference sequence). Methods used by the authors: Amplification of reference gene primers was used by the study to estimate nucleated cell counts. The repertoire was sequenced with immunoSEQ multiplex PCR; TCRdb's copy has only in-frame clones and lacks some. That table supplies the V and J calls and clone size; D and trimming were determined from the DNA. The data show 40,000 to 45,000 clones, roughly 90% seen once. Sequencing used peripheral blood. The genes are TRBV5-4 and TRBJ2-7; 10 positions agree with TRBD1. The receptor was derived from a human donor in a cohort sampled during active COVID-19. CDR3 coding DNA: TGTGCCAGCAGCATCCGGGACAGGGGCTACGAGCAGTACTTC. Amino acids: CASSIRDRGYEQYF.